Following are 20 T cell receptor beta chains from one sample sequenced in a study of T cell repertoires in cytomegalovirus infection. TCRdb itself ran the reads through MiXCR, one entry per CDR3 protein. The repertoire holds about 400,000 distinct CDR3 sequences, with 15% to 20% as singletons. Sequenced sample: PBMCs. Receptor source: a human donor in good health (CMV status not recorded). Some clones in this sample may be carry-over from other donors' samples.

This clonotype was counted many times. The chain links TRBV7-8 to TRBJ1-2, with D possibly TRBD1 on 5 matching bases. The CDR3 is 13 residues long. CDR1 and CDR2 from the germline V gene are SGHVS and FQNEAQ. Trimming took off 5 bases at V and 7 bases at J, with 14 bases between the two ends. CDR3 amino acids: CASSPQGGFGYTF. In DNA form, the CDR3 reads TGTGCCAGCAGCCCCCAGGGCGGGTTTGGCTACACCTTC.

This clonotype was observed a few times. The gene calls are TRBV20-1 and TRBJ1-2, with D maybe TRBD1 (6 bases). CDR1 and CDR2 from the germline V gene are DFQATT and SNEGSKA (reference sequence). V was shortened by 1 base and J by 5 bases, with 14 bases between the two germline ends. This CDR3 comprises 14 residues. The CDR3 is CSARVFDRMYGYTF. CDR3 in DNA: TGCAGTGCTAGAGTTTTCGACAGGATGTATGGCTACACCTTC.

The sample holds a few counts of this clonotype. The V gene is TRBV6-2 or TRBV6-3, the J gene TRBJ2-1; TRBD2 matches 10 bases. From germline, CDR1 is MNHEY and CDR2 SVGEGT. The CDR3 is 16 residues long. Trimming cost V 10 bases and J 6 bases; bases outside gene matches: 15. The CDR3: CATLKNSGRTGNEQFF. CDR3 nucleotide sequence: TGTGCCACCCTCAAAAATAGCGGGAGGACAGGCAATGAGCAGTTCTTC.

The V call is TRBV28, the J call TRBJ2-5, with 11 bases lining up with TRBD2. Looked up from germline, CDR1 is MDHEN and CDR2 is SYDVKM. V gave up 6 bases and J gave up 6 bases; unmatched junction bases: 12. This CDR3 has 16 amino acids. CDR3 amino acids: CASSPASSGGIKTQYF. In DNA, the CDR3 is TGTGCCAGCAGCCCTGCCTCTAGCGGGGGGATTAAGACCCAGTACTTC.

This clonotype showed up many times. V and J are TRBV4-1 and TRBJ2-6, with D unresolved. This CDR3 spans 16 amino acids. Trimming pared 4 bases from V and 1 base from J, leaving 11 bases between. Germline V CDR1 and CDR2: MGHRA, YSYEKL. The CDR3 region is CASSPGESSGANVLTF. The DNA for the CDR3 is TGCGCCAGCAGCCCAGGCGAGTCTTCTGGGGCCAACGTCCTGACTTTC.

V usage is TRBV15 and J usage is TRBJ2-4, with D possibly matching TRBD2 (6 bases). CDR3 length: 15 residues. Germline CDR1 and CDR2: LNHNV and YYDKDF (reference sequence). V lost 4 bases and J 6 bases, leaving 16 bases between the germline ends. This chain's CDR3 is CATSTKWGVGNIQYF. DNA of the CDR3: TGTGCCACCAGCACCAAATGGGGGGTGGGAAACATTCAGTACTTC. Looking up the rest from reference TRBV15 and TRBJ2-4 gives the full variable domain: DAMVIQNPRYQVTQFGKPVTLSCSQTLNHNVMYWYQQKSSQAPKLLFHYYDKDFNNEADTPDNFQSRRPNTSFCFLDIRSPGLGDTAMYLCATSTKWGVGNIQYFGAGTRLSVL.

At least ten counts were recorded for this clonotype. The rearrangement links TRBV7-2 to TRBJ2-1; 10 nucleotides line up with TRBD1. V dropped 2 bases and J dropped 8; count of bases not matched to a gene: 6. The CDR3 is 15 residues long. Germline CDR1 and CDR2: SGHTA and FQGNSA. CDR3: CASSLTGQGFHEQFF. The CDR3 DNA sequence: TGTGCCAGCAGCTTAACGGGACAGGGGTTCCATGAGCAGTTCTTC.

The chain is built from TRBV7-2 and TRBJ2-7, with D perhaps TRBD1 (7 bases). CDR1 is SGHTA and CDR2 is FQGNSA in the germline V gene. V shed 4 bases and J shed 3 bases, with 13 bases lying between them. CDR3 length: 14 amino acids. This CDR3 reads CASSSNRGGYEQYF. The CDR3, as DNA: TGTGCCAGCAGCTCGAACAGGGGAGGCTACGAGCAGTACTTC.

This sequence joins TRBV20-1 and TRBJ1-1; D unresolved. The CDR3 is made up of 14 amino acids. Between the trimmed V and J ends, which lost 0 bases and 1 base, there was a span of 9 bases. Germline CDR1 and CDR2: DFQATT and SNEGSKA (reference sequence). CDR3 in amino acids: CSARDRRGNTEAFF. The CDR3 nucleotides are TGCAGTGCTAGAGATAGACGTGGGAACACTGAAGCTTTCTTT.

This sequence joins TRBV20-1 and TRBJ2-3; 10 nucleotides align to TRBD2. Germline trimming cut 0 bases from V and 1 base from J; bases unmatched to any gene: 13. This CDR3 contains 19 residues. Germline V gene data show CDR1 as DFQATT and CDR2 as SNEGSKA (reference sequence). Here the CDR3 DNA reads TGCAGTGCTAGAGATTCGGGTATTAGCGGGGGGCGACGCACAGATACGCAGTATTTT. Protein: CSARDSGISGGRRTDTQYF.

The rearrangement links TRBV28 to TRBJ1-2, with D possibly being TRBD1 (5 bases). This CDR3 is 12 amino acids long. V dropped 4 bases and J dropped 2 bases, with 5 bases sitting between them. The germline CDR1 and CDR2 sequences are MDHEN and SYDVKM. CDR3 coding DNA: TGTGCCAGCAGTTGGGACAACTATGGCTACACCTTC. Amino acid sequence: CASSWDNYGYTF.

This clonotype was counted between two and nine times. The V call is TRBV19, the J call TRBJ1-2, with D possibly being TRBD1 (5 bases). Germline loops: CDR1 LNHDA, CDR2 SQIVND (reference sequence). CDR3 length: 15 residues. V was pared by 6 bases and J by 4 bases, with 18 bases between. CDR3 bases: TGTGCCAGTAGCTCCCTCCAGGGTCAGTTCTATGGCTACACCTTC. It translates to CASSSLQGQFYGYTF.

This chain connects TRBV2 to TRBJ2-7; weak D call: TRBD1 (5 bases). The V end lost 6 bases, the J end lost 2 bases, and 11 bases lay between the germline ends. The CDR3 has 13 amino acids. The germline V gene has CDR1 SNHLY and CDR2 FYNNEI. In nucleotides, the CDR3 is TGTGCCAGCAGGGAGACAGATCCCTACGAGCAGTACTTC. Residues: CASRETDPYEQYF.

The chain couples TRBV19 to TRBJ1-1; weak D call: TRBD1 (6 bases). CDR1 LNHDA and CDR2 SQIVND come from the germline V gene (reference sequence). The CDR3 has 13 amino acids. Trimming pared 6 bases from V and 3 bases from J, leaving 11 bases between. The CDR3 here is CASSFTGYTEAFF. In DNA, the CDR3 is TGTGCCAGTAGCTTTACAGGGTACACTGAAGCTTTCTTT. The complete variable domain, with remaining parts taken from reference TRBV19 and TRBJ1-1, reads DGGITQSPKYLFRKEGQNVTLSCEQNLNHDAMYWYRQDPGQGLRLIYYSQIVNDFQKGDIAEGYSVSREKKESFPLTVTSAQKNPTAFYLCASSFTGYTEAFFGQGTRLTVV.

CDR3: CASSAGQYQETQYF. The CDR3 DNA is TGTGCCAGCAGCGCCGGGCAGTACCAAGAGACCCAGTACTTC. The chain uses TRBV5-4 and TRBJ2-5; D gene unclear. The CDR3 is 14 residues long. CDR1 and CDR2 from the germline V gene are SGHNT and YYREEE (reference sequence). V was cut by 4 bases and J by 0 bases, with 10 bases left in between. The full variable domain, rest sourced from reference TRBV5-4 and TRBJ2-5, is ETGVTQSPTHLIKTRGQQVTLRCSSQSGHNTVSWYQQALGQGPQFIFQYYREEENGRGNFPPRFSGLQFPNYSSELNVNALELDDSALYLCASSAGQYQETQYFGPGTRLLVL.

This clonotype was counted at least ten times. The chain couples TRBV7-6 to TRBJ1-6, with 7 bases identical to TRBD1. V dropped 8 bases and J dropped 3; count of bases not matched to a gene: 4. This CDR3 has 14 residues. The germline V gene has CDR1 SGHVS and CDR2 FNYEAQ. For the CDR3, the DNA is TGTGCCAGCCGCCGGGACAGCTATAATTCACCCCTCCACTTT. The encoded protein is CASRRDSYNSPLHF.

Ten or more counts support this clonotype. The V and J genes are TRBV12-3 or TRBV12-4 and TRBJ1-5; 9 nucleotides match TRBD1. The CDR3 runs 14 residues. The V segment lost 6 bases and the J segment 7 bases; nucleotides outside the gene matches: 7. CDR3 sequence: CASRRGQGGQPQHF. In DNA form, the CDR3 reads TGTGCCAGCAGACGGGGACAGGGCGGACAGCCCCAGCATTTT.

J is TRBJ1-5 and V is TRBV12-3 or TRBV12-4, with D possibly being TRBD1 (6 bases). The CDR3 consists of 15 residues. The V end lost 2 bases, the J end lost 6 bases, and 14 bases lay between the germline ends. CDR3 residues: CASSLSATGIQPQHF. CDR3 nucleotide sequence: TGTGCCAGCAGTTTATCGGCAACAGGGATTCAGCCCCAGCATTTT.

This clonotype was detected a few times. A read error is possible here, since a much larger clone lies one base away. The chain joins TRBV7-8 to TRBJ1-1, with D hard to call. The CDR3 runs 12 residues. Per the germline V gene, CDR1 is SGHVS and CDR2 is FQNEAQ. Trimming cost V 2 bases and J 4 bases, with 5 bases left between them. The CDR3 loop is CASSLWVTEAFF. CDR3 DNA sequence: TGTGCCAGCAGCTTATGGGTCACTGAAGCTTTCTTT. Filled out from reference TRBV7-8 and TRBJ1-1, the complete variable domain reads GAGVSQSPRYKVAKRGQDVALRCDPISGHVSLFWYQQALGQGPEFLTYFQNEAQLDKSGLPSDRFFAERPEGSVSTLKIQRTQQEDSAVYLCASSLWVTEAFFGQGTRLTVV.

This clonotype was seen more than once but under ten times. This chain joins TRBV20-1 and TRBJ1-2; a possible D gene is TRBD1 (6 bases). This CDR3 has 13 amino acids. Germline-derived CDR1 and CDR2 are DFQATT and SNEGSKA (reference sequence). V lost 0 bases and J lost 4, with 9 bases in between. CDR3 in amino acids: CSARDTDSYGYTF. The CDR3 DNA follows: TGCAGTGCTAGAGACACGGACAGCTATGGCTACACCTTC.